Following are 28 T cell receptor beta chains from one sample sequenced in a study of cytomegalovirus exposure and HLA in healthy donors. This PCR relied on a set of 60 Vbeta primers and 13 Jbeta primers. Only in-frame clones appear in the TCRdb table, and some are missing; sequencing was by immunoSEQ multiplex PCR. The table includes fewer than 150,000 clones, approximately 80% detected once. Sample: PBMCs. These receptors were obtained from a man aged 45-65 years in good health and CMV-seronegative.

This clone turned up a few times. The V call is TRBV7-9, the J call TRBJ2-7; 10 bases are a match to TRBD1. CDR3 length: 15 residues. V was clipped by 5 bases and J by 1 base; unmatched bases: 5. Per the germline V gene, CDR1 is SEHNR and CDR2 is FQNEAQ (reference sequence). In nucleotides, the CDR3 is TGTGCCAGCAGCGTGGGACAGGGGACATCCTACGAGCAGTACTTC. This encodes CASSVGQGTSYEQYF.

This sequence joins TRBV19 and TRBJ1-5; D ambiguous. CDR3 length: 15 amino acids. V shed 0 bases and J shed 2 bases, with 8 bases lying between them. Germline assignment: CDR1 LNHDA and CDR2 SQIVND (reference sequence). The CDR3 sequence: CASSIDLGGNQPQHF. DNA of the CDR3: TGTGCCAGTAGTATAGATCTAGGCGGCAATCAGCCCCAGCATTTT. The full variable domain, in which reference TRBV19 and TRBJ1-5 provide the parts outside the CDR3, is DGGITQSPKYLFRKEGQNVTLSCEQNLNHDAMYWYRQDPGQGLRLIYYSQIVNDFQKGDIAEGYSVSREKKESFPLTVTSAQKNPTAFYLCASSIDLGGNQPQHFGDGTRLSIL.

The V and J genes are TRBV7-8 and TRBJ2-7, with 10 bases fitting TRBD2. This CDR3 is built from 14 residues. Germline V gene data show CDR1 as SGHVS and CDR2 as FQNEAQ. V was clipped by 5 bases and J by 5 bases; unmatched bases: 6. CDR3 in amino acids: CASSTRLAGDEQYF. CDR3 sequence (DNA): TGTGCCAGCAGCACCCGACTAGCGGGTGACGAGCAGTACTTC.

The CDR3 DNA is TGTGCCAGCAGTAGACAGGGTTTATCTGAAGCTTTCTTT. Translated, it gives CASSRQGLSEAFF. This chain links TRBV6-6 with TRBJ1-1, with TRBD1 matching 7 bases. J lost 6 bases, V lost 5 bases, and 6 bases had no gene match. The CDR3 is 13 residues long. The germline V gene encodes CDR1 MNHNY and CDR2 SVGAGI (reference sequence).

The rearrangement uses TRBV5-4 and TRBJ2-5, with a possible D match to TRBD2 (7 bases). Deletions cut 0 bases from V and 1 base from J, with 13 bases between. Germline V gene data show CDR1 as SGHNT and CDR2 as YYREEE (reference sequence). There are 16 residues in the CDR3. The CDR3 reads CASSLGRGGPQETQYF. CDR3 bases: TGTGCCAGCAGCTTGGGGAGGGGGGGGCCCCAAGAGACCCAGTACTTC. The full variable domain, its missing parts supplied by reference TRBV5-4 and TRBJ2-5, is ETGVTQSPTHLIKTRGQQVTLRCSSQSGHNTVSWYQQALGQGPQFIFQYYREEENGRGNFPPRFSGLQFPNYSSELNVNALELDDSALYLCASSLGRGGPQETQYFGPGTRLLVL.

The J gene is TRBJ2-3, the V gene TRBV18, with a possible D match to TRBD1 (5 bases). Per germline, CDR1 KGHSH and CDR2 LQKENI. Trimming shortened V by 3 bases and J by 4 bases, and 17 bases separated the two germline ends. This CDR3 is built from 16 residues. CDR3 in amino acids: CASSPLMTDLPDTQYF. The CDR3 nucleotides read TGTGCCAGCTCACCCCTCATGACAGATCTCCCAGATACGCAGTATTTT.

This clone was seen a handful of times. The chain joins TRBV5-6 to TRBJ1-5, with D tentatively TRBD1 (6 bases). This CDR3 has 14 residues. CDR1 is SGHDT, CDR2 YYEEEE, per germline. V lost 2 bases to trimming and J lost 6 bases, with 12 bases between them. The CDR3 DNA follows: TGTGCCAGCAGCTTTACAGGGTTACTTCAGCCCCAGCATTTT. It translates to CASSFTGLLQPQHF.

CDR3 in DNA: TGTGCCAGCACGGAGCGGGCGTACAATGAGCAGTTCTTC. It translates to CASTERAYNEQFF. The chain links TRBV28 to TRBJ2-1, with D perhaps matching TRBD2 (6 bases). This CDR3 is 13 amino acids long. V lost 7 bases to trimming and J lost 4 bases, with 11 bases between them. Germline CDR1 reads MDHEN; CDR2 reads SYDVKM. The full variable domain, its missing parts supplied by reference TRBV28 and TRBJ2-1, is DVKVTQSSRYLVKRTGEKVFLECVQDMDHENMFWYRQDPGLGLRLIYFSYDVKMKEKGDIPEGYSVSREKKERFSLILESASTNQTSMYLCASTERAYNEQFFGPGTRLTVL.

This clone has only a few counts. This sequence joins TRBV21-1 and TRBJ2-7; the table's D call of TRBD1 was not tested on the DNA. TRBV21-1 has pseudogene status. The CDR3 extends over 16 amino acids. The CDR3 loop reads CASSKGGPLPSYEQYF. The DNA for the CDR3 is TGTGCCAGCAGCAAAGGGGGGCCGTTACCGTCCTACGAGCAGTACTTC.

V is TRBV18 and J is TRBJ2-1, with a weak D call TRBD2 (6 bases). Germline V gene sequence: CDR1 KGHSH, CDR2 LQKENI. This CDR3 contains 16 residues. Trimming took 1 base from V and 8 from J, leaving 18 bases between them. The CDR3 DNA reads TGTGCCAGCTCACCACGGGCCGGGAGTGGGTTGGATGAGCAGTTCTTC. This gives the protein CASSPRAGSGLDEQFF. Complete variable domain (other parts from reference TRBV18 and TRBJ2-1): NAGVMQNPRHLVRRRGQEARLRCSPMKGHSHVYWYRQLPEEGLKFMVYLQKENIIDESGMPKERFSAEFPKEGPSILRIQQVVRGDSAAYFCASSPRAGSGLDEQFFGPGTRLTVL.

This clone was seen at least ten times. DNA of the CDR3: TGTGCCATCAGTGAGAAGCGGGCCCACCCCACAGATACGCAGTATTTT. Translated: CAISEKRAHPTDTQYF. The genes are TRBV10-3 and TRBJ2-3; D is perhaps TRBD2 (6 bases). This CDR3 region has 16 residues. The V end lost 2 bases, the J end lost 2 bases, and 14 bases lay between the germline ends. Germline assignment: CDR1 ENHRY and CDR2 SYGVKD.

The rearrangement links TRBV6-5 to TRBJ2-7, with TRBD2 identical over 7 bases. The length of the CDR3 is 14 residues. Germline V gene sequence: CDR1 MNHEY, CDR2 SVGAGI. The V and J ends lost 4 bases and 5 bases, in that order; junction bases with no gene match: 8. The CDR3 DNA follows: TGTGCCAGCAGTTGGTCGGGGAGGGCGAACGAGCAGTACTTC. Protein sequence: CASSWSGRANEQYF.

J is TRBJ2-7 and V is TRBV10-3; 10 positions match TRBD2. The CDR3 runs to 18 residues. The V gene end was trimmed by 4 bases and the J gene end by 0 bases; junction bases not matched to a gene: 12. The V gene's germline CDR1 is ENHRY and CDR2 SYGVKD. Here the CDR3 reads CAISGSQDSGRPSYEQYF. For the CDR3, the DNA is TGTGCCATCAGTGGGTCCCAGGATAGCGGGAGGCCCTCCTACGAGCAGTACTTC.

The rearrangement links TRBV4-1 to TRBJ2-1; D unclear. V was pared by 1 base and J by 2 bases, with 12 bases between. Germline CDR1 and CDR2: MGHRA and YSYEKL. The CDR3 is 16 residues long. CDR3 protein: CASSQGWQKTYNEQFF. CDR3 DNA sequence: TGCGCCAGCAGCCAAGGGTGGCAGAAGACCTACAATGAGCAGTTCTTC.

This clone is a singleton in its sample. The chain combines TRBV2 with TRBJ2-2; D not certain. Germline lookup yields CDR1 SNHLY and CDR2 FYNNEI. Trimming pared 0 bases from V and 4 bases from J, leaving 6 bases between. This CDR3 has 14 amino acids. CDR3 residues: CASSEAEVTGELFF. The CDR3 nucleotides are TGTGCCAGCAGTGAAGCCGAGGTCACCGGGGAGCTGTTTTTT. Using reference TRBV2 and TRBJ2-2 for the parts outside the CDR3, the full variable domain is EPEVTQTPSHQVTQMGQEVILRCVPISNHLYFYWYRQILGQKVEFLVSFYNNEISEKSEIFDDQFSVERPDGSNFTLKIRSTKLEDSAMYFCASSEAEVTGELFFGEGSRLTVL.

This chain connects TRBV11-2 to TRBJ2-5, with D possibly matching TRBD1 (6 bases). V was pared by 5 bases and J by 4 bases, with 26 bases between. This CDR3 region has 18 residues. CDR1 and CDR2 (germline): SGHAT, FQNNGV. The CDR3 protein is CASSTGQFGTLGGETQYF. Written as DNA, the CDR3 is TGTGCCAGCAGCACGGGCCAATTCGGGACACTCGGAGGAGAGACCCAGTACTTC.

The chain recombines TRBV10-3 with TRBJ2-3; D is unclear. Germline V CDR1 and CDR2: ENHRY, SYGVKD. The CDR3 runs 14 residues. V shed 3 bases and J shed 3 bases, with 10 bases lying between them. The CDR3 nucleotides are TGTGCCATCAGTGAAGGTCCAGGAACAGATACGCAGTATTTT. Translation gives CAISEGPGTDTQYF.

This clone appeared once. This chain connects TRBV19 to TRBJ1-2; D not resolved. The CDR3 is made up of 14 amino acids. Per germline, CDR1 LNHDA and CDR2 SQIVND (reference sequence). Trimming shortened V by 4 bases and J by 6 bases, and 15 bases separated the two germline ends. CDR3 DNA: TGTGCCAGTAGTACCGCACAAGTTCGTGATGGCTACACCTTC. Its protein is CASSTAQVRDGYTF.

This chain joins TRBV11-2 and TRBJ2-7, with 7 nucleotides matching TRBD2. CDR3 length equals 15 residues. Unmatched junction bases numbered 6, after V lost 4 bases and J lost 0 bases. Germline lookup yields CDR1 SGHAT and CDR2 FQNNGV. CDR3 nucleotide sequence: TGTGCCAGCAGCTCGACTAGCCGAAGCTCCTACGAGCAGTACTTC. Encoded protein: CASSSTSRSSYEQYF.

The chain joins TRBV5-1 to TRBJ2-7; D remains ambiguous. Per the germline V gene, CDR1 is SGHRS and CDR2 is YFSETQ. The CDR3 extends over 13 amino acids. V was clipped by 0 bases and J by 4 bases, with 8 bases between them. CDR3 region: CASSLEWAYEQYF. CDR3 nucleotide sequence: TGCGCCAGCAGCTTGGAATGGGCGTACGAGCAGTACTTC. The full variable domain, completed using reference TRBV5-1 and TRBJ2-7, is KAGVTQTPRYLIKTRGQQVTLSCSPISGHRSVSWYQQTPGQGLQFLFEYFSETQRNKGNFPGRFSGRQFSNSRSEMNVSTLELGDSALYLCASSLEWAYEQYFGPGTRLTVT.

The J gene is TRBJ1-3, the V gene TRBV2, with 8 bases that match TRBD1. This CDR3 is built from 15 residues. Germline CDR1 is SNHLY and CDR2 is FYNNEI. Trimming took 2 bases from V and 7 from J; bases not matched to a gene: 7. The DNA of the CDR3 is TGTGCCAGCAGTGAATCTCAGGGGGCCAGGAACACCATATATTTT. It yields the protein CASSESQGARNTIYF.

A few counts support this clone. This rearrangement joins TRBV7-2 to TRBJ2-5; D may be TRBD2 (5 bases). Germline lookup yields CDR1 SGHTA and CDR2 FQGNSA. CDR3 size: 12 residues. Trimming pared 5 bases from V and 7 bases from J, leaving 11 bases between. The CDR3 here is CASSPRRGTQYF. The CDR3 bases are TGTGCCAGCAGCCCCCGCCGGGGGACCCAGTACTTC.

The DNA for the CDR3 is TGCGCCAGCAGCTGGGGGGACAGGGATGGCTACACCTTC. Translated, it gives CASSWGDRDGYTF. The rearrangement links TRBV5-1 to TRBJ1-2; 9 bases map to TRBD1. This CDR3 region has 13 residues. The J segment lost 6 bases and the V segment lost 3 bases, leaving 3 bases of the junction unmatched. CDR1 SGHRS and CDR2 YFSETQ come from the germline V gene.

J is TRBJ2-7 and V is TRBV5-1, with D perhaps matching TRBD2 (6 bases). Germline lookup yields CDR1 SGHRS and CDR2 YFSETQ. The V gene lost 1 base and the J gene lost 3 bases, with 17 bases spanning the gap. The CDR3 covers 16 residues. CDR3 DNA: TGCGCCAGCAGCTTGTCGTGGGGGGACCTGGGCTACGAGCAGTACTTC. This sequence encodes CASSLSWGDLGYEQYF.

In the case of this clone: Relative to the germline gene, one junction end is altered; a read error may explain this. The chain uses TRBV28 and TRBJ1-4; perhaps TRBD1 as D (6 bases). Germline assignment: CDR1 MDHEN and CDR2 SYDVKM. The CDR3 totals 15 residues. CDR3 sequence: CASSSLTGTTEKLFF. CDR3 DNA: TGTGCCAGCAGTTCACTGACAGGAACTACTGAAAAACTGTTTTTT.

This clone showed up just a few times. The DNA of the CDR3 is TGTGCCATCACCCAAGCGGGAGCCTCCTACAATGAGCAGTTCTTC. Encoded protein: CAITQAGASYNEQFF. This sequence joins TRBV10-3 and TRBJ2-1; TRBD2 agrees at 8 bases. This CDR3 has 15 amino acids. Germline lookup yields CDR1 ENHRY and CDR2 SYGVKD. V gave up 7 bases and J gave up 0 bases; unmatched junction bases: 5.

This chain connects TRBV7-2 to TRBJ2-1, with a possible D match to TRBD2 (5 bases). Trimming took off 6 bases at V and 1 base at J, with 13 bases between the two ends. Germline CDR1 SGHTA, CDR2 FQGNSA. The length of the CDR3 is 15 residues. The CDR3 sequence: CASSVARGSYNEQFF. Written as DNA, the CDR3 is TGTGCCAGCAGTGTAGCGAGAGGGTCCTACAATGAGCAGTTCTTC.

V and J are TRBV5-1 and TRBJ1-1; tentative D call: TRBD1 (5 bases). CDR3 length: 15 amino acids. Germline V lookup: CDR1 SGHRS, CDR2 YFSETQ. Trimming cost V 1 base and J 4 bases, with 14 bases left between them. The CDR3, as DNA: TGCGCCAGCAGCTTGCTCCCAGGGAGGGCCACTGAAGCTTTCTTT. This encodes CASSLLPGRATEAFF.